A selection of T cell receptor beta chains follows, all from one sample in a study of blood T cell repertoires in COVID-19. Data came from immunoSEQ multiplex PCR; TCRdb stores just in-frame clones and leaves some out. The sample records 190,000 or so clones, over 80% being singletons. The sample was PBMCs or T cells enriched from blood (not recorded which). The receptors originated from a man between 18 and 35 years old with acute COVID-19. CDR3s include the opening cysteine and the closing phenylalanine or tryptophan. The D gene is left open where the match is weak. A row's size may be missing; if present it is once, few, many or a size class.

j_call: TRBJ2-1
clone_size: -
cdr3_length: 13
d_call: -
v_call: TRBV11-2
cdr3_nt: TGTGCCAGCAGCTTATACGTCACAGGGCGGCAGTTCTTC
cdr3_aa: CASSLYVTGRQFF

j_call: TRBJ2-7
clone_size: -
cdr3_length: 15
d_call: TRBD2
v_call: TRBV19
cdr3_nt: TGTGCCAGTAGGACTAGCGGGAGAGATGGTGGCGAGCAGTACTTC
cdr3_aa: CASRTSGRDGGEQYF

j_call: TRBJ2-5
clone_size: -
cdr3_length: 14
d_call: TRBD1
v_call: TRBV7-9
cdr3_nt: TGTGCCAGCAGCCGGACAGGATCTCAAGAGACCCAGTACTTC
cdr3_aa: CASSRTGSQETQYF

j_call: TRBJ1-2
clone_size: -
cdr3_length: 13
d_call: -
v_call: TRBV7-2
cdr3_nt: TGTGCCAGCAGCTTAGACACTAACTATGGCTACACCTTC
cdr3_aa: CASSLDTNYGYTF

j_call: TRBJ1-1
clone_size: -
cdr3_length: 12
d_call: -
v_call: TRBV28
cdr3_nt: TGTGCCAGCAGTTTACCGACAGCTGAAGCTTTCTTT
cdr3_aa: CASSLPTAEAFF

j_call: TRBJ2-3
clone_size: -
cdr3_length: 16
d_call: TRBD2
v_call: TRBV6-5
cdr3_nt: TGTGCCAGCAGTTGGACTAGCGGGAGGAGGACAGATACGCAGTATTTT
cdr3_aa: CASSWTSGRRTDTQYF

j_call: TRBJ2-7
clone_size: -
cdr3_length: 14
d_call: TRBD2
v_call: TRBV27
cdr3_nt: TGTGCCAGCAGTACTAGCGGGAGATCATACGAGCAGTACTTC
cdr3_aa: CASSTSGRSYEQYF

j_call: TRBJ1-1
clone_size: -
cdr3_length: 14
d_call: -
v_call: TRBV28
cdr3_nt: TGTGCCAGCAGTTTAGGCCGGGGTAGCGCTGAAGCTTTCTTT
cdr3_aa: CASSLGRGSAEAFF

j_call: TRBJ2-5
clone_size: once
cdr3_length: 15
d_call: TRBD2
v_call: TRBV27
cdr3_nt: TGTGCCAGCAGTTTAGGACTGGGACTAAAAGAGACCCAGTACTTC
cdr3_aa: CASSLGLGLKETQYF

j_call: TRBJ1-1
clone_size: -
cdr3_length: 13
d_call: -
v_call: TRBV30
cdr3_nt: TGTGCCTGGGAAGAGACAGTGAACACTGAAGCTTTCTTT
cdr3_aa: CAWEETVNTEAFF

j_call: TRBJ2-2
clone_size: -
cdr3_length: 15
d_call: -
v_call: TRBV27
cdr3_nt: TGTGCCAGCAGTTTATATTACAGGGACACCGGGGAGCTGTTTTTT
cdr3_aa: CASSLYYRDTGELFF

j_call: TRBJ2-2
clone_size: -
cdr3_length: 16
d_call: -
v_call: TRBV30
cdr3_nt: TGTGCCTGGAGTGTACTGGGGCGGGGGCTCGGCGGGGAGCTGTTTTTT
cdr3_aa: CAWSVLGRGLGGELFF

j_call: TRBJ2-1
clone_size: -
cdr3_length: 12
d_call: TRBD2
v_call: TRBV28
cdr3_nt: TGTGCCAGCACTAGCGGGAGGAATGAGCAGTTCTTC
cdr3_aa: CASTSGRNEQFF

j_call: TRBJ2-7
clone_size: -
cdr3_length: 16
d_call: TRBD2
v_call: TRBV24-1
cdr3_nt: TGTGCCACCAGTGATTTCCGGGGGGACGGAACCTACGAGCAGTACTTC
cdr3_aa: CATSDFRGDGTYEQYF

j_call: TRBJ2-1
clone_size: -
cdr3_length: 18
d_call: -
v_call: TRBV11-1
cdr3_nt: TGTGCCAGCAGCTTAGCACTTCTGGGGACAAGCTCCTACAATGAGCAGTTCTTC
cdr3_aa: CASSLALLGTSSYNEQFF

j_call: TRBJ1-1
clone_size: -
cdr3_length: 14
d_call: TRBD1
v_call: TRBV5-1
cdr3_nt: TGCGCCAGCAGCTTAGAGGGGGCTGAGAATGAAGCTTTCTTT
cdr3_aa: CASSLEGAENEAFF

j_call: TRBJ2-1
clone_size: -
cdr3_length: 14
d_call: -
v_call: TRBV27
cdr3_nt: TGTGCCAGCAGCACCGCAGGGGTGCCCAATGAGCAGTTCTTC
cdr3_aa: CASSTAGVPNEQFF

j_call: TRBJ2-5
clone_size: -
cdr3_length: 14
d_call: -
v_call: TRBV4-1
cdr3_nt: TGCGCCAGCAGCCAATTATCTAGCAGAGAGACCCAGTACTTC
cdr3_aa: CASSQLSSRETQYF

j_call: TRBJ2-1
clone_size: -
cdr3_length: 15
d_call: TRBD2
v_call: TRBV5-1
cdr3_nt: TGCGCCAGCAGCCCCGACGGGGGGGTTGCCAGACGGCAGTTCTTC
cdr3_aa: CASSPDGGVARRQFF

j_call: TRBJ2-2
clone_size: -
cdr3_length: 15
d_call: TRBD1
v_call: TRBV6-1
cdr3_nt: TGTGCCAGCAGTGAGGCTATGACAGGGAGCGGGGAGCTGTTTTTT
cdr3_aa: CASSEAMTGSGELFF

j_call: TRBJ1-2
clone_size: -
cdr3_length: 11
d_call: -
v_call: TRBV19
cdr3_nt: TGTGCCAGTAGGCAGGGCTCTGGCTACACCTTC
cdr3_aa: CASRQGSGYTF

j_call: TRBJ1-5
clone_size: -
cdr3_length: 13
d_call: -
v_call: TRBV30
cdr3_nt: TGTGCCTGGAGTCACGGGGGAAATCAGCCCCAGCATTTT
cdr3_aa: CAWSHGGNQPQHF

j_call: TRBJ1-2
clone_size: -
cdr3_length: 12
d_call: -
v_call: TRBV10-3
cdr3_nt: TGTGCCACCACAGTAGGGGATAATGGCTACACCTTC
cdr3_aa: CATTVGDNGYTF

j_call: TRBJ1-1
clone_size: -
cdr3_length: 13
d_call: TRBD1
v_call: TRBV28
cdr3_nt: TGTGCCAGCCACCCTCAGGGGGGAACTGAAGCTTTCTTT
cdr3_aa: CASHPQGGTEAFF

j_call: TRBJ2-3
clone_size: -
cdr3_length: 14
d_call: -
v_call: TRBV28
cdr3_nt: TGTGCCAGCAGTTTGCCGGGACTCACTTATACGCAGTATTTT
cdr3_aa: CASSLPGLTYTQYF

j_call: TRBJ1-5
clone_size: -
cdr3_length: 18
d_call: TRBD1
v_call: TRBV5-1
cdr3_nt: TGCGCCAGCAGCTTAAGCGGACAGGGGGCGGATGGCAATCAGCCCCAGCATTTT
cdr3_aa: CASSLSGQGADGNQPQHF

j_call: TRBJ1-2
clone_size: -
cdr3_length: 12
d_call: TRBD1
v_call: TRBV29-1
cdr3_nt: TGCAGCGCCGGGACAGGGGCTGATGGCTACACCTTC
cdr3_aa: CSAGTGADGYTF

j_call: TRBJ2-2
clone_size: once
cdr3_length: 15
d_call: TRBD1
v_call: TRBV9
cdr3_nt: TGTGCCAGCAGCGAGAGGGACAGAAACACCGGGGAGCTGTTTTTT
cdr3_aa: CASSERDRNTGELFF

j_call: TRBJ1-3
clone_size: -
cdr3_length: 15
d_call: TRBD1
v_call: TRBV28
cdr3_nt: TGTGCCAGCAGTCCCTCGGGACAGGGGGCAGACACCATATATTTT
cdr3_aa: CASSPSGQGADTIYF

j_call: TRBJ2-1
clone_size: -
cdr3_length: 13
d_call: -
v_call: TRBV15
cdr3_nt: TGTGCCACCAGCAGCCTACAGTCACTTGAGCAGTTCTTC
cdr3_aa: CATSSLQSLEQFF

j_call: TRBJ2-7
clone_size: few
cdr3_length: 16
d_call: TRBD2
v_call: TRBV5-4
cdr3_nt: TGTGCCAGCAGCCCACCGGCTGCAGCGGGGATCTACGAGCAGTACTTC
cdr3_aa: CASSPPAAAGIYEQYF

j_call: TRBJ2-3
clone_size: -
cdr3_length: 14
d_call: TRBD2
v_call: TRBV6-5
cdr3_nt: TGTGCCAGCGGGACTAGCGGGTTCGCAGATACGCAGTATTTT
cdr3_aa: CASGTSGFADTQYF

j_call: TRBJ1-1
clone_size: -
cdr3_length: 14
d_call: TRBD1
v_call: TRBV29-1
cdr3_nt: TGCAGCGCCCGTCCCGGGACAGGGAACACTGAAGCTTTCTTT
cdr3_aa: CSARPGTGNTEAFF

j_call: TRBJ1-5
clone_size: -
cdr3_length: 12
d_call: -
v_call: TRBV2
cdr3_nt: TGTGCCAGCAGCTATAGCAATCAGCCCCAGCATTTT
cdr3_aa: CASSYSNQPQHF

j_call: TRBJ2-2
clone_size: -
cdr3_length: 15
d_call: TRBD1
v_call: TRBV6-4
cdr3_nt: TGTGCCAGCAGTGAGGGGACAGGGGGCACCGGGGAGCTGTTTTTT
cdr3_aa: CASSEGTGGTGELFF

j_call: TRBJ1-5
clone_size: -
cdr3_length: 17
d_call: -
v_call: TRBV5-8
cdr3_nt: TGTGCCAGCAGCTTGGGGCCGCCGGGGAAGGGCAATCAGCCCCAGCATTTT
cdr3_aa: CASSLGPPGKGNQPQHF

j_call: TRBJ2-5
clone_size: -
cdr3_length: 16
d_call: -
v_call: TRBV6-2/TRBV6-3
cdr3_nt: TGTGCCAGCAGTTACCGTTGGTCAGGGAGGAGAGAGACCCAGTACTTC
cdr3_aa: CASSYRWSGRRETQYF

j_call: TRBJ2-5
clone_size: -
cdr3_length: 12
d_call: -
v_call: TRBV18
cdr3_nt: TGTGCCAGCTTCGGGTCGCAAGAGACCCAGTACTTC
cdr3_aa: CASFGSQETQYF

j_call: TRBJ1-4
clone_size: once
cdr3_length: 14
d_call: TRBD1
v_call: TRBV28
cdr3_nt: TGTGCCAGCAGCACCGGGACAGCTAATGAAAAACTGTTTTTT
cdr3_aa: CASSTGTANEKLFF

j_call: TRBJ1-1
clone_size: -
cdr3_length: 13
d_call: -
v_call: TRBV12-3/TRBV12-4
cdr3_nt: TGTGCCAGCAGTTTCCAGGGAATAACTGAAGCTTTCTTT
cdr3_aa: CASSFQGITEAFF

j_call: TRBJ1-1
clone_size: -
cdr3_length: 14
d_call: -
v_call: TRBV7-9
cdr3_nt: TGTGCCAGCAGCTTAGCAGGTGGGGGGTCTGAAGCTTTCTTT
cdr3_aa: CASSLAGGGSEAFF

j_call: TRBJ2-3
clone_size: -
cdr3_length: 15
d_call: -
v_call: TRBV9
cdr3_nt: TGTGCCAGCAGCGTAATCGGGAGTCCGGGAGATACGCAGTATTTT
cdr3_aa: CASSVIGSPGDTQYF

j_call: TRBJ1-2
clone_size: -
cdr3_length: 15
d_call: TRBD1
v_call: TRBV27
cdr3_nt: TGTGCCAGCAGTATAGGACAGGGGTTGAACTATGGCTACACCTTC
cdr3_aa: CASSIGQGLNYGYTF

j_call: TRBJ2-7
clone_size: -
cdr3_length: 15
d_call: TRBD2
v_call: TRBV9
cdr3_nt: TGTGCCAGCAGCTTAAAAGCGGGAGCCTTAGGGGAGCAGTACTTC
cdr3_aa: CASSLKAGALGEQYF

j_call: TRBJ2-7
clone_size: -
cdr3_length: 14
d_call: TRBD2
v_call: TRBV6-5
cdr3_nt: TGTGCCAGCACGCCCCTAGCGGGTACCTACGAGCAGTACTTC
cdr3_aa: CASTPLAGTYEQYF

j_call: TRBJ2-3
clone_size: -
cdr3_length: 16
d_call: -
v_call: TRBV19
cdr3_nt: TGTGCCAGTAGTATAATGGGGGCGGAAGTCACAGATACGCAGTATTTT
cdr3_aa: CASSIMGAEVTDTQYF

j_call: TRBJ2-3
clone_size: -
cdr3_length: 19
d_call: TRBD2
v_call: TRBV7-9
cdr3_nt: TGTGCCAGCAGCCTAGGGAGCGGGGGGAGTATTAAACTCACAGATACGCAGTATTTT
cdr3_aa: CASSLGSGGSIKLTDTQYF